This T cell receptor beta chain was captured by sequencing in a study of CD8+ T cells in alopecia areata. Treatment indicated: oral pan-JAK inhibitor, 5-10 mg twice daily. Alopecia areata patients provided lesional scalp punch biopsies and peripheral blood. PBMCs served as the source from which CD4+ and CD8+ T cells were sorted. A remark on this clone: Its antigen remains unknown.

In germline, CDR1 is MGHRA, CDR2 YSYEKL. V lost 0 bases and J lost 2, with 8 bases in between. CDR3 length: 14 residues. Study results and caveats: Mice showed TCR sharing more clearly than patients did, possibly owing to HLA.

Extraction of RNA preceded its reverse transcription into cDNA, which served as the sequencing template. Here immunoSEQ multiplex PCR was the method, and the copy in TCRdb shows in-frame clones only, minus some. The table shows around 150,000 clones, with 60% to 75% occurring only once. The chain joins TRBV4-1 to TRBJ2-7; D not certain. Material: CD4+ T cells sorted from blood, obtained at week 24, from a patient treated with tofacitinib. The sequence was collected from a human donor with alopecia areata. The CDR3 nucleotides read TGCGCCAGCAGCCAAGAGGTCACAGCCTACGAGCAGTACTTC. Translation: CASSQEVTAYEQYF.